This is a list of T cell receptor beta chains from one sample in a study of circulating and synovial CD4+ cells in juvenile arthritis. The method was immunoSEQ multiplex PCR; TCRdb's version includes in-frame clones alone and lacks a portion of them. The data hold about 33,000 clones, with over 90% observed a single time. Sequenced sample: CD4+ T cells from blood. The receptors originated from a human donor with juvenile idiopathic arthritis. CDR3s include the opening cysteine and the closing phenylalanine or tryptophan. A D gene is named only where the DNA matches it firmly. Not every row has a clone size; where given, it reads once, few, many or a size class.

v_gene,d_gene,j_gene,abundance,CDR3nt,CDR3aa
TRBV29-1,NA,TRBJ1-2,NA,TGCAGCGTTCTCCACCAGATTAACAGTAACTATGGCTACACCTTC,CSVLHQINSNYGYTF
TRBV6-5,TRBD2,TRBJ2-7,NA,TGTGCCAGCAGTTTCGGTTTAGCGGGGACCTACGAGCAGTACTTC,CASSFGLAGTYEQYF
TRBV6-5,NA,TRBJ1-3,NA,TGTGCCAGCAGTTACACCGGCGCGGGATCTGGAAACACCATATATTTT,CASSYTGAGSGNTIYF
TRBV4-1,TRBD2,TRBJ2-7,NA,TGCGCCAGCAGCCAAGATACTAGCGGGAGCTACGAGCAGTACTTC,CASSQDTSGSYEQYF
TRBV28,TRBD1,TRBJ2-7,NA,TGTGCCAGCCACACCCCGGGACAGCTATACGAGCAGTACTTC,CASHTPGQLYEQYF
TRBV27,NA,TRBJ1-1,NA,TGTGCCAGCAGTTTTAGGGGAGGCACTGAAGCTTTCTTT,CASSFRGGTEAFF
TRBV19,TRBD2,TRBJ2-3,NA,TGTGCCAGTAGTAGCGGGGGTGGAACAGATACGCAGTATTTT,CASSSGGGTDTQYF
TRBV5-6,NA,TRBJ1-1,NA,TGTGCCAGCAGCCGTCGCGATCCTACTCCTGAAGCTTTCTTT,CASSRRDPTPEAFF
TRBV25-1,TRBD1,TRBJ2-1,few,TGTGCCAGCAGTGCCGCGGGACAGGGTAAAAATGAGCAGTTCTTC,CASSAAGQGKNEQFF
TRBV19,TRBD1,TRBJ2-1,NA,TGTGCCAGTAGTATAGACCGGACAGGGGGCCTGTTCTTC,CASSIDRTGGLFF
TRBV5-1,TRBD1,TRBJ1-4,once,TGCGCCAGCAGCCGTCCCGGGACAGGGGACGAAAAACTGTTTTTT,CASSRPGTGDEKLFF
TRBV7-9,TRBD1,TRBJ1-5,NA,TGTGCCAGCAGCACTCAGGGGGCTGGACAGCCCCAGCATTTT,CASSTQGAGQPQHF
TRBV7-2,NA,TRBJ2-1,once,TGTGCCAGCAAAAACGACGGCAGGCCCGTTTACAATGAGCAGTTCTTC,CASKNDGRPVYNEQFF
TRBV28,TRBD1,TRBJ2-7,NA,TGTGCCAGCAGTTTCTCGACAGGGGGCTACGAGCAGTACTTC,CASSFSTGGYEQYF
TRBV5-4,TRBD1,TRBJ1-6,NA,TGTGCCAGCAGCTGGGGGGACAGGAGCTCCTATAATTCACCCCTCCACTTT,CASSWGDRSSYNSPLHF
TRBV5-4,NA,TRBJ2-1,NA,TGTGCCAGCAGCTTGGTGGGGGCCTATGAGCAGTTCTTC,CASSLVGAYEQFF
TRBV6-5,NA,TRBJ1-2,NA,TGTGCCAGCAGTTACCAGACACAACATCAGGGGTATGGCTACACCTTC,CASSYQTQHQGYGYTF
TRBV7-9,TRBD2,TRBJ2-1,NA,TGTGCCAGCAGCTATCCGGGACTAGCGTTAACCTACAATGAGCAGTTCTTC,CASSYPGLALTYNEQFF
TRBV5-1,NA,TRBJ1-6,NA,TGCGCCAGCAGCTTTTCTCCGAGCTCCTATAATTCACCCCTCCACTTT,CASSFSPSSYNSPLHF